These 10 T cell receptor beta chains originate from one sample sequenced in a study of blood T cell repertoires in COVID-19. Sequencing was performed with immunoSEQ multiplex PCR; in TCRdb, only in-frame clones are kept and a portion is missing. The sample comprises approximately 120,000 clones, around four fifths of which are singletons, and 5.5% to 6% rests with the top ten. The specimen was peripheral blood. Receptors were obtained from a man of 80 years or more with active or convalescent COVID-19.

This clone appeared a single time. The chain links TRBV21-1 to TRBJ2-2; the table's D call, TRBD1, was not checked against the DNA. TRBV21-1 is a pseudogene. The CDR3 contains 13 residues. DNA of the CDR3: TGTGCCAGCAGCAAAGTAGGGGGCGGGGAGCTGTTTTTT. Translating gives CASSKVGGGELFF.

CDR3 DNA sequence: TGTGCCAGTAGTATGCCCCCTCGCAGGGGAAGCAATCAGCCCCAGCATTTT. Its protein product is CASSMPPRRGSNQPQHF. This chain connects TRBV19 to TRBJ1-5, with a weak D call TRBD1 (6 bases). The CDR3 length is 17 residues. Trimming removed 3 bases from V and 1 base from J, with 16 bases in between. Germline V gene data show CDR1 as LNHDA and CDR2 as SQIVND (reference sequence).

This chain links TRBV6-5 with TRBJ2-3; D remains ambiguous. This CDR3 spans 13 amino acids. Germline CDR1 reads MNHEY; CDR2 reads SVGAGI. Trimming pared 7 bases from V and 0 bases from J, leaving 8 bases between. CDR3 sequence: CASIDTSTDTQYF. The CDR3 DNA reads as TGTGCCAGCATCGACACTAGCACAGATACGCAGTATTTT.

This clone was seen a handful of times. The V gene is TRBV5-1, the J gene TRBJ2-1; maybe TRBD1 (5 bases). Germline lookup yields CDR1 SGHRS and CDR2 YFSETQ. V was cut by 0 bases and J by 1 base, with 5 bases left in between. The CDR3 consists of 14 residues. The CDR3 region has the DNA TGCGCCAGCAGCTTGGACAGGTCCTACAATGAGCAGTTCTTC. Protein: CASSLDRSYNEQFF.

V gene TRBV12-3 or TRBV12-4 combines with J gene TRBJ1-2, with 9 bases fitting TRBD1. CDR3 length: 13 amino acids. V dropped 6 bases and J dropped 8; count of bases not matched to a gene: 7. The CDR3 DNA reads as TGTGCCAGCAGCCTTACAGGGGGCGAGGGCTACACCTTC. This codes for CASSLTGGEGYTF.

In DNA, the CDR3 is TGTGCCAGCAGTTTTGAGACTGAAGCTTTCTTT. Its translation is CASSFETEAFF. The J gene is TRBJ1-1, the V gene TRBV6-5; no reliable D call. The CDR3 loop spans 11 amino acids. CDR1 MNHEY and CDR2 SVGAGI come from the germline V gene. Trimming pared 4 bases from V and 5 bases from J, leaving 5 bases between.

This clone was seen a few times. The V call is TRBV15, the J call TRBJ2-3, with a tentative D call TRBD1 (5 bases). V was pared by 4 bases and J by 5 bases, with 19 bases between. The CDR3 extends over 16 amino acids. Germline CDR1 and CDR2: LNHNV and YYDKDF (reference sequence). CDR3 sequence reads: CATSTGSDTGGDTQYF. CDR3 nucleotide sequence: TGTGCCACCAGCACCGGATCGGACACCGGCGGAGATACGCAGTATTTT.

CDR3 nucleotide sequence: TGTGCCACCAGTGACCTGAGGGTTTCCAATGAGCAGTTCTTC. It translates to CATSDLRVSNEQFF. This chain links TRBV24-1 with TRBJ2-1, with a weak D call TRBD2 (5 bases). The CDR3 loop spans 14 amino acids. CDR1 is KGHDR and CDR2 is SFDVKD in the germline V gene. Trimming pared 4 bases from V and 6 bases from J, leaving 12 bases between.

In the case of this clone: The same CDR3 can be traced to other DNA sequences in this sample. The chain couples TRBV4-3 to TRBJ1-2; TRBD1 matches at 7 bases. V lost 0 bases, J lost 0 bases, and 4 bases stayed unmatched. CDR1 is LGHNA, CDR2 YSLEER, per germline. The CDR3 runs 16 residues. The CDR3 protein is CASSQEQDRTNYGYTF. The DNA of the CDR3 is TGCGCCAGCAGCCAAGAGCAGGACAGGACTAACTATGGCTACACCTTC.

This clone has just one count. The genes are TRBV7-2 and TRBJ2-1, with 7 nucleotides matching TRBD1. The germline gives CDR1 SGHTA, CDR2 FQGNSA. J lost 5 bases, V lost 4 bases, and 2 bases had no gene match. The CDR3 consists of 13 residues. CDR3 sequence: CASSSDRDNEQFF. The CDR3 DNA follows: TGTGCCAGCAGCTCCGACAGGGACAATGAGCAGTTCTTC.